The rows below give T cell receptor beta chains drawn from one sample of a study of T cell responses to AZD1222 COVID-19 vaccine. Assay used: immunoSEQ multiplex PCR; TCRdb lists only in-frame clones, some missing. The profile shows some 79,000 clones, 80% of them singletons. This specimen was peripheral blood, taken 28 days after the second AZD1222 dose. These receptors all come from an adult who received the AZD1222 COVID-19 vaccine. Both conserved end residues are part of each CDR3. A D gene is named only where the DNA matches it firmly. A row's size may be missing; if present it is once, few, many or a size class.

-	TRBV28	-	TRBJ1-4	CASSSGAGANEKLFF	TGTGCCAGCAGTTCGGGGGCGGGAGCTAATGAAAAACTGTTTTTT
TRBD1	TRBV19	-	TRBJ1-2	CASSSPGGPNYGYTF	TGTGCCAGTAGTTCCCCAGGGGGCCCAAACTATGGCTACACCTTC
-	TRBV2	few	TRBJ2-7	CASSFDISYEQYF	TGTGCCAGCAGTTTTGACATATCCTACGAGCAGTACTTC
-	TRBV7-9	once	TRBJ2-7	CASTRSGDGEQYF	TGTGCCAGCACCCGGAGTGGGGATGGCGAGCAGTACTTC
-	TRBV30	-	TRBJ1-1	CAWSVALNTEAFF	TGTGCCTGGAGTGTAGCGTTGAACACTGAAGCTTTCTTT
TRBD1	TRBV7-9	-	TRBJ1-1	CASSPAGQGLTEAFF	TGTGCCAGCAGCCCCGCGGGACAGGGGTTAACTGAAGCTTTCTTT
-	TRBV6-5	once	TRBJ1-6	CASGTKQGYNSPLHF	TGTGCCAGCGGTACCAAACAGGGTTATAATTCACCCCTCCACTTT
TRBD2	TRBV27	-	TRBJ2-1	CASRGLAGGGWNEQFF	TGTGCCAGCAGGGGACTAGCGGGAGGGGGTTGGAATGAGCAGTTCTTC
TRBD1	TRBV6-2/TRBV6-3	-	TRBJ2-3	CASSFTGATDTQYF	TGTGCCAGCAGTTTTACAGGGGCCACAGATACGCAGTATTTT
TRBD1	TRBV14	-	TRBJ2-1	CASETGLWSYNEQFF	TGTGCCAGCGAGACAGGGTTATGGTCCTACAATGAGCAGTTCTTC
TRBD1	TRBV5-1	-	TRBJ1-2	CASSSGGYGYGYTF	TGCGCCAGCAGCTCAGGGGGTTATGGCTATGGCTACACCTTC
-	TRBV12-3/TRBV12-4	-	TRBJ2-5	CASSLQGETQYF	TGTGCCAGCAGCCTTCAGGGGGAGACCCAGTACTTC
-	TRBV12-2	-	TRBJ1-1	CASRLCRTPTMNTEAFF	TGTGCAAGTCGCTTGTGTCGCACACCGACGATGAACACTGAAGCTTTCTTT
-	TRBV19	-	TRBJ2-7	CASSITESYEQYF	TGTGCCAGTAGTATTACGGAGTCCTACGAGCAGTACTTC
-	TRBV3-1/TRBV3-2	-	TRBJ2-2	CASSQLWRGAEKTGELFF	TGTGCCAGCAGCCAGTTATGGAGGGGGGCAGAAAAAACCGGGGAGCTGTTTTTT
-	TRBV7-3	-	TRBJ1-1	CASASGGNTEAFF	TGTGCCAGCGCTTCGGGCGGGAACACTGAAGCTTTCTTT
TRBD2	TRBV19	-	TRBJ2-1	CASSSGLAGEFDEQFF	TGTGCCAGTAGTTCGGGACTAGCGGGGGAATTCGATGAGCAGTTCTTC
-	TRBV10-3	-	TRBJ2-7	CAISAGAYEQYF	TGTGCCATCAGTGCGGGGGCTTACGAGCAGTACTTC
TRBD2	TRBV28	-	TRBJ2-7	CASSRPGAGGYEQYF	TGTGCCAGCAGTCGACCGGGAGCGGGAGGCTACGAGCAGTACTTC
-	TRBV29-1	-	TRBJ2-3	CTLRVTTDTQYF	TGCACCCTTAGAGTGACCACAGATACGCAGTATTTT
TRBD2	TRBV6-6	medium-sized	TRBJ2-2	CASSRQGTSGGATGELFF	TGTGCCAGCAGTCGACAGGGGACTAGCGGGGGGGCCACCGGGGAGCTGTTTTTT
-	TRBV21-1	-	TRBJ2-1	CASSNRTSGLNEQFF	TGTGCCAGCAGCAATAGGACTAGCGGGCTCAATGAGCAGTTCTTC
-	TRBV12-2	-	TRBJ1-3	CASRLHGQGNGNTIYF	TGTGCAAGTCGCTTGCACGGACAGGGAAATGGAAACACCATATATTTT
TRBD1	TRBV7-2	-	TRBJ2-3	CASSLGPAGQGARGDTQYF	TGTGCCAGCAGCTTAGGTCCTGCGGGACAGGGGGCGCGGGGAGATACGCAGTATTTT
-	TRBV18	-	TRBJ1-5	CASSPGEGRLNQPQHF	TGTGCCAGCTCACCAGGGGAGGGCAGACTCAATCAGCCCCAGCATTTT
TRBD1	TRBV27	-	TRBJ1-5	CASSLWGQGTNQPQHF	TGTGCCAGCAGTTTATGGGGACAGGGAACCAATCAGCCCCAGCATTTT
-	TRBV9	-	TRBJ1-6	CASSVDGLYNSPLHF	TGTGCCAGCAGCGTCGACGGCCTCTATAATTCACCCCTCCACTTT
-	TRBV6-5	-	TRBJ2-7	CASRTQGLYEQYF	TGTGCCAGCAGGACGCAGGGCCTCTACGAGCAGTACTTC
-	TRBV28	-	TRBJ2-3	CASSFGQGNTDTQYF	TGTGCCAGCAGTTTTGGGCAGGGGAACACAGATACGCAGTATTTT
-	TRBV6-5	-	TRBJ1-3	CASSYDRSSGNTIYF	TGTGCCAGCAGTTACGATCGGAGCTCTGGAAACACCATATATTTT
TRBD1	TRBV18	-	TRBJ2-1	CASSPVTGGLGSYNEQFF	TGTGCCAGCTCACCCGTGACAGGGGGTCTTGGCTCCTACAATGAGCAGTTCTTC
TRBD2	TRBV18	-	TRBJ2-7	CASSPPSGRGYEQYF	TGTGCCAGCTCACCCCCTAGCGGGAGGGGCTACGAGCAGTACTTC
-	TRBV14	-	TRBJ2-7	CASSQGRTLPYEQYF	TGTGCCAGCAGCCAAGGGCGGACTCTTCCCTACGAGCAGTACTTC
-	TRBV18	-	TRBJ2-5	CASSQIMQETQYF	TGTGCCAGCTCACAGATTATGCAAGAGACCCAGTACTTC
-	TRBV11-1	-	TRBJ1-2	CASSLLGAGYGYTF	TGTGCCAGCAGCCTGCTGGGGGCCGGCTATGGCTACACCTTC
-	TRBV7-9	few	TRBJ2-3	CASSLGWGTQYF	TGTGCCAGCAGCTTAGGTTGGGGAACGCAGTATTTT
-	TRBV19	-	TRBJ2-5	CASSLGQWETQYF	TGTGCCAGCAGCCTTGGGCAGTGGGAGACCCAGTACTTC
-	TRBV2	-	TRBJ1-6	CASHRQSAISPLHF	TGTGCCAGCCATAGACAGTCGGCGATTTCACCCCTCCACTTT
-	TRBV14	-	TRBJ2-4	CASSQDLVKNIQYF	TGTGCCAGCAGCCAAGATCTGGTCAAAAACATTCAGTACTTC
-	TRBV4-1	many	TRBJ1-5	CASSQERVKNQPQHF	TGCGCCAGCAGCCAAGAGCGGGTAAAAAATCAGCCCCAGCATTTT
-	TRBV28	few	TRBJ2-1	CASTKVLGRDEQFF	TGTGCCAGCACAAAGGTCCTAGGTAGGGATGAGCAGTTCTTC
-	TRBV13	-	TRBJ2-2	CATQHKGLENTGELFF	TGTGCCACCCAGCATAAGGGACTGGAGAACACCGGGGAGCTGTTTTTT